A single sample gave rise to the 29 T cell receptor beta chains below, sequenced in a study of blood T cell repertoires in COVID-19. Sequencing used immunoSEQ multiplex PCR; TCRdb keeps in-frame clones, though not all of them. Among fewer than 400,000 clones, approximately 85% were seen once, and the ten largest hold around 2.1%. The sequencing input was PBMCs or T cells enriched from blood (not recorded which). The receptors were gathered from a man younger than 45 who had recovered from COVID-19.

This chain joins TRBV19 and TRBJ2-1; possible D gene TRBD1, 6 bases. CDR1 and CDR2 from the germline V gene are LNHDA and SQIVND (reference sequence). The ends were cut back, 5 bases at V and 0 bases at J, with 14 bases in the middle. The length of the CDR3 is 16 residues. This chain's CDR3 is CASSLVDRTSYNEQFF. In DNA form, the CDR3 reads TGTGCCAGTAGTCTCGTCGACAGGACCTCCTACAATGAGCAGTTCTTC.

The genes are TRBV5-1 and TRBJ1-6; 9 nucleotides align to TRBD1. Trimming removed 0 bases from V and 9 bases from J; junction bases left unmatched: 7. There are 16 residues in the CDR3. CDR1 is SGHRS, CDR2 YFSETQ, per germline. The CDR3 region is CASSLEGQGTGSPLHF. The DNA of the CDR3 is TGCGCCAGCAGCTTGGAGGGACAGGGAACGGGTTCACCCCTCCACTTT.

The J gene is TRBJ1-4, the V gene TRBV5-6, with D hard to call. The CDR3 extends over 15 amino acids. Trimming left V 4 bases short and J 0 bases short, with 10 bases between. CDR1 and CDR2 from the germline V gene are SGHDT and YYEEEE. The CDR3 DNA sequence: TGTGCCAGCAGCCCCGCGGAAACAACTAATGAAAAACTGTTTTTT. Protein: CASSPAETTNEKLFF.

The V and J genes are TRBV9 and TRBJ2-3; 11 nucleotides match TRBD2. Trimming took 4 bases from V and 2 from J; bases not matched to a gene: 12. This CDR3 has 18 amino acids. Germline V gene sequence: CDR1 SGDLS, CDR2 YYNGEE. CDR3: CASSPRILAGGPTDTQYF. The CDR3 DNA sequence: TGTGCCAGCAGCCCCCGAATCCTAGCGGGGGGACCCACAGATACGCAGTATTTT.

This clone has just a few counts. The chain has TRBV3-1 (or the pseudogene TRBV3-2) and TRBJ1-3; maybe TRBD1 (5 bases). Trimming took 0 bases from V and 1 from J, leaving 10 bases between them. The CDR3 is made up of 16 amino acids. Germline V CDR1 and CDR2: LGHDT, YNNKEL (reference sequence). In DNA form, the CDR3 reads TGTGCCAGCAGCCAAGATATTGCAGGGTCTGGAAACACCATATATTTT. It encodes CASSQDIAGSGNTIYF.

The chain uses TRBV11-3 and TRBJ2-5; D is ambiguous. The CDR3 is 14 amino acids. Germline V gene sequence: CDR1 SGHNT, CDR2 YENEEA. V gave up 5 bases and J gave up 4 bases, with 14 bases separating them. The CDR3 sequence is CASSQTSTVETQYF. For the CDR3, the DNA is TGTGCCAGCAGCCAAACATCAACAGTAGAGACCCAGTACTTC.

This chain connects TRBV12-3 or TRBV12-4 to TRBJ1-1; 8 bases are a match to TRBD1. V shed 6 bases, J shed 3 bases, and the junction held 3 bases outside the gene matches. CDR3 length equals 13 residues. The CDR3 spells CASRKTGDTEAFF. The DNA of the CDR3 is TGTGCCAGCAGAAAGACAGGGGACACTGAAGCTTTCTTT.

J is TRBJ1-2 and V is TRBV11-2, with D hard to call. CDR1 is SGHAT and CDR2 is FQNNGV in the germline V gene. The CDR3 totals 15 residues. The V and J ends lost 0 bases and 3 bases respectively, with 11 bases between them. The chain's CDR3 is CASSLDPREDYGYTF. The CDR3 region has the DNA TGTGCCAGCAGCTTAGATCCAAGGGAGGACTATGGCTACACCTTC.

CDR3 DNA sequence: TGCGCCAGCAGCCTGGGACTAGAGGTAGATACGCAGTATTTT. Its protein is CASSLGLEVDTQYF. This chain links TRBV5-1 with TRBJ2-3, with 8 bases identical to TRBD2. Germline V CDR1 and CDR2: SGHRS, YFSETQ. V gave up 4 bases and J gave up 5 bases; unmatched junction bases: 6. This CDR3 is 14 amino acids long.

V and J are TRBV4-3 and TRBJ2-7; 9 nucleotides agree with TRBD2. Germline lookup yields CDR1 LGHNA and CDR2 YSLEER. V shed 3 bases, J shed 4 bases, and the junction held 10 bases outside the gene matches. The CDR3 has 16 residues. CDR3: CASSQSRRGGEYEQYF. Here the CDR3 DNA reads TGCGCCAGCAGCCAGTCAAGGCGGGGGGGAGAGTACGAGCAGTACTTC.

The gene calls are TRBV14 and TRBJ2-3; possibly TRBD2 for D (6 bases). Trimming cost V 6 bases and J 2 bases, with 12 bases left between them. Germline V CDR1 and CDR2: SGHDN, FVKESK. The length of the CDR3 is 14 residues. CDR3 sequence: CASSTRGATDTQYF. The CDR3 DNA is TGTGCCAGCAGTACCCGCGGGGCCACAGATACGCAGTATTTT.

This chain connects TRBV5-4 to TRBJ2-5; D is perhaps TRBD2 (7 bases). V dropped 10 bases and J dropped 3 bases, with 19 bases sitting between them. This CDR3 contains 14 residues. CDR1 is SGHNT and CDR2 is YYREEE in the germline V gene (reference sequence). This chain's CDR3 is CAAGRGHQKETQYF. The DNA of the CDR3 is TGTGCCGCCGGGCGGGGGCACCAAAAAGAGACCCAGTACTTC.

CDR3 residues: CSATGLKEAFF. The CDR3 bases are TGCAGTGCTACGGGGTTAAAGGAAGCTTTCTTT. This chain connects TRBV20-1 to TRBJ1-1, with no clear D. Trimming removed 4 bases from V and 8 bases from J, with 11 bases in between. The germline V gene has CDR1 DFQATT and CDR2 SNEGSKA (reference sequence). CDR3 size: 11 residues.

V is TRBV30 and J is TRBJ1-6; TRBD1 matches 8 bases. The length of the CDR3 is 15 residues. The ends lost 3 bases at V and 5 bases at J; junction bases unmatched: 6. CDR1 and CDR2 (germline): GTSNPN, SVGIG (reference sequence). The CDR3 reads CAWSKLDRDNSPLHF. The CDR3 region has the DNA TGTGCCTGGAGCAAACTGGACAGGGATAATTCACCCCTCCACTTT.

The rearrangement uses TRBV5-1 and TRBJ2-7; 12 bases match TRBD1. The CDR3 sequence is 15 residues long. Trimming removed 4 bases from V and 11 bases from J; junction bases left unmatched: 13. Germline assignment: CDR1 SGHRS and CDR2 YFSETQ. DNA of the CDR3: TGCGCCAGCAGCCGTTCGCTCGGGACAGGGGGCGGAAAGTACTTC. Its translation is CASSRSLGTGGGKYF.

The chain couples TRBV5-1 to TRBJ1-2, with TRBD1 matching 8 bases. Germline CDR1 and CDR2: SGHRS and YFSETQ. J gave up 3 bases and V 3 bases, and 7 bases lay outside the gene matches. CDR3 size: 15 residues. Written as DNA, the CDR3 is TGCGCCAGCAGCTCATATGGACAGGGAGACTATGGCTACACCTTC. Translation: CASSSYGQGDYGYTF.

This chain joins TRBV18 and TRBJ1-4; a weak D match, TRBD1 (6 bases). The germline CDR1 and CDR2 sequences are KGHSH and LQKENI. Trimming took 5 bases from V and 3 from J, leaving 13 bases between them. CDR3 length: 15 amino acids. CDR3 region: CASSSRRGPNEKLFF. Here the CDR3 DNA reads TGTGCCAGCTCATCGCGGCGGGGGCCTAATGAAAAACTGTTTTTT. The complete variable domain, with remaining parts taken from reference TRBV18 and TRBJ1-4, reads NAGVMQNPRHLVRRRGQEARLRCSPMKGHSHVYWYRQLPEEGLKFMVYLQKENIIDESGMPKERFSAEFPKEGPSILRIQQVVRGDSAAYFCASSSRRGPNEKLFFGSGTQLSVL.

The genes are TRBV30 and TRBJ1-3; D not resolved. The CDR3 is 18 residues long. V was pared by 1 base and J by 1 base, with 20 bases between. Germline assignment: CDR1 GTSNPN and CDR2 SVGIG (reference sequence). As DNA, the CDR3 is TGTGCCTGGAGTGAGAGGGTGCAGATCTCAGAATCTGGAAACACCATATATTTT. Translation: CAWSERVQISESGNTIYF. Complete variable domain (other parts from reference TRBV30 and TRBJ1-3): SQTIHQWPATLVQPVGSPLSLECTVEGTSNPNLYWYRQAAGRGLQLLFYSVGIGQISSEVPQNLSASRPQDRQFILSSKKLLLSDSGFYLCAWSERVQISESGNTIYFGEGSWLTVV.

J is TRBJ1-2 and V is TRBV11-2; no definite D call. Germline V gene data show CDR1 as SGHAT and CDR2 as FQNNGV. This CDR3 comprises 14 residues. Trimming stripped 5 bases from V and 8 bases from J, with 18 bases between. The CDR3 DNA reads TGTGCCAGCAGCCCCCGTCTGGGCGGGTACGGCTACACCTTC. This encodes CASSPRLGGYGYTF.

The gene calls are TRBV6-5 and TRBJ1-5, with TRBD1 matching over 9 bases. CDR3 size: 15 residues. J lost 3 bases, V lost 10 bases, and 10 bases had no gene match. Germline CDR1 is MNHEY and CDR2 is SVGAGI. The chain's CDR3 is CATRSGTGNNQPQHF. The CDR3 nucleotides read TGTGCCACGCGCTCCGGGACAGGGAACAATCAGCCCCAGCATTTT.

The gene calls are TRBV10-2 and TRBJ2-6; TRBD1 matches 8 bases. Germline V gene sequence: CDR1 WSHSY, CDR2 SAAADI. J was trimmed by 4 bases and V by 7 bases; bases with no gene match: 12. The CDR3 contains 17 residues. The CDR3 coding sequence is TGCGCCAGCATCAGGACAGGGCAGGGCTCCGGGGCCAACGTCCTGACTTTC. Protein sequence: CASIRTGQGSGANVLTF.

This clone has a handful of counts. The chain is built from TRBV27 and TRBJ2-7; D is uncertain. Per the germline V gene, CDR1 is MNHEY and CDR2 is SMNVEV (reference sequence). With 2 bases removed from V and 0 bases from J, the gap between germline ends came to 8 bases. The CDR3 runs to 14 residues. CDR3 DNA sequence: TGTGCCAGCAGTTTAGTCGCCAGCTCCTACGAGCAGTACTTC. Translation: CASSLVASSYEQYF.

The rearrangement links TRBV9 to TRBJ2-1; no firm D call. The CDR3 is 15 residues long. Trimming left V 4 bases short and J 0 bases short, with 11 bases between. Germline values: CDR1 SGDLS, CDR2 YYNGEE. CDR3 coding DNA: TGTGCCAGCAGCCCTCATGAGAGCTCCTACAATGAGCAGTTCTTC. Translated, it gives CASSPHESSYNEQFF.

The chain employs TRBV19 and TRBJ1-5; D perhaps matches TRBD1 (5 bases). Germline lookup yields CDR1 LNHDA and CDR2 SQIVND (reference sequence). Trimming removed 3 bases at V and 3 bases at J, with 18 bases between. CDR3 length equals 17 residues. The CDR3 loop reads CASSINEGDTYNQPQHF. The CDR3 nucleotides are TGTGCCAGTAGTATTAATGAAGGGGATACATACAATCAGCCCCAGCATTTT.

This clone was seen just once. The J gene is TRBJ2-2, the V gene TRBV9; possibly TRBD1 for D (6 bases). Between the trimmed V and J ends, which lost 2 bases and 7 bases, there was a span of 18 bases. Germline values: CDR1 SGDLS, CDR2 YYNGEE. CDR3 length: 16 amino acids. The CDR3 DNA is TGTGCCAGCAGCGTGGGTAGTGGGGGCTCAGACGGGGAGCTGTTTTTT. It encodes CASSVGSGGSDGELFF.

The genes are TRBV5-5 and TRBJ2-7; D remains ambiguous. Deletions cut 1 base from V and 3 bases from J, with 11 bases between. The CDR3 is 14 amino acids. Germline V gene sequence: CDR1 SGHKS, CDR2 YYEKEE (reference sequence). The CDR3 region has the DNA TGTGCCAGCAGCTTGTATCTAGGAGACTACGAGCAGTACTTC. Translated: CASSLYLGDYEQYF.

This chain uses TRBV30 with TRBJ2-7; D is possibly TRBD1 (6 bases). CDR1 GTSNPN and CDR2 SVGIG come from the germline V gene (reference sequence). Between the trimmed V and J ends, which lost 2 bases and 2 bases, there was a span of 13 bases. This CDR3 comprises 14 residues. This CDR3 reads CAWSIPGAAYEQYF. The CDR3 DNA reads TGTGCCTGGAGTATCCCAGGGGCCGCCTACGAGCAGTACTTC.

The rearrangement links TRBV5-4 to TRBJ1-2; D not resolved. CDR3 length: 13 residues. Trimming took 4 bases from V and 4 from J, leaving 11 bases between them. From germline, CDR1 is SGHNT and CDR2 YYREEE (reference sequence). The CDR3 DNA is TGTGCCAGCAGCCATCCCAGGCTCTATGGCTACACCTTC. This codes for CASSHPRLYGYTF.

The V gene is TRBV5-1, the J gene TRBJ1-2; D remains ambiguous. The CDR3 spans 15 residues. V was cut by 1 base and J by 4 bases, with 14 bases left in between. CDR1 is SGHRS, CDR2 YFSETQ, per germline. The CDR3 DNA reads TGCGCCAGCAGCTTGTTGGGAGAAGAGACCTATGGCTACACCTTC. Residues: CASSLLGEETYGYTF. The whole variable domain, remainder taken from reference TRBV5-1 and TRBJ1-2, is KAGVTQTPRYLIKTRGQQVTLSCSPISGHRSVSWYQQTPGQGLQFLFEYFSETQRNKGNFPGRFSGRQFSNSRSEMNVSTLELGDSALYLCASSLLGEETYGYTFGSGTRLTVV.